The clone carrying this T cell receptor (beta chain) was seen just once. This CDR3 comprises 15 residues. Per germline, CDR1 MDHEN and CDR2 SYDVKM. V was clipped by 5 bases and J by 1 base, with 12 bases between them. The data were taken from a study of blood T cell repertoires in COVID-19. On the study more broadly: Acute and convalescent COVID-19 samples came from the United States, Italy and Spain. PBMCs, B-cell-depleted T cells, or T cells provided the cDNA or gDNA that made up the material.

The data were produced by immunoSEQ multiplex PCR, yet TCRdb's version contains in-frame clones alone and is incomplete. In the table there are approximately 440,000 clones, roughly nine tenths of which are singletons. The study assigned cohorts using participant-reported clinical history. Recovered status applied to Cohort 3 donors who had two consecutive negative PCRs. It also applied to those with clearance or with symptom resolution. The material sequenced was PBMCs or T cells enriched from blood (not recorded which). The TCR comes from a woman younger than 30 who had recovered from COVID-19. This chain joins TRBV28 and TRBJ1-3; D not resolved. The CDR3 sequence: CASSISEGSGNTIYF. Here the CDR3 DNA reads TGTGCCAGCAGTATCTCGGAGGGATCTGGAAACACCATATATTTT.